The 13 T cell receptor beta chains below all came from one sample that was sequenced in a study of blood T cell repertoires in COVID-19. The table came from immunoSEQ multiplex PCR; TCRdb's copy has only in-frame clones and leaves some out. Here the sample spans 140,000 to 150,000 clones, approximately 85% being singletons. Sequencing used PBMCs or T cells enriched from blood (not recorded which). The receptors come from a woman between 45 and 60 years old with acute COVID-19.

The table lists this clone with a count of one. The V and J genes are TRBV19 and TRBJ1-4; tentative D call: TRBD1 (5 bases). V was pared by 7 bases and J by 7 bases, with 16 bases between. Germline-derived CDR1 and CDR2 are LNHDA and SQIVND (reference sequence). The CDR3 has 14 residues. CDR3 coding DNA: TGTGCCAGTAACCCTCGGGGGAGGGGTGAAAAACTGTTTTTT. Amino acids: CASNPRGRGEKLFF.

This rearrangement joins TRBV12-3 or TRBV12-4 to TRBJ2-5; 9 bases align to TRBD1. The CDR3 covers 13 residues. V lost 5 bases, J lost 5 bases, and 3 bases stayed unmatched. CDR3 in DNA: TGTGCCAGCAGTGCTGACAGGGGGGAGACCCAGTACTTC. It is translated as CASSADRGETQYF.

This rearrangement joins TRBV7-8 to TRBJ2-5; TRBD1 might be the D (6 bases). Trimming took 3 bases from V and 5 from J, leaving 13 bases between them. Germline-derived CDR1 and CDR2 are SGHVS and FQNEAQ. This CDR3 region has 14 residues. The DNA of the CDR3 is TGTGCCAGCAGCTTCACAGGGCAGGTGGAGACCCAGTACTTC. This gives the protein CASSFTGQVETQYF.

The V call is TRBV5-4, the J call TRBJ2-1, with 7 bases identical to TRBD2. V shed 7 bases and J 12 bases; nucleotides not matched to a gene: 13. This CDR3 comprises 13 residues. Germline V gene lookup returns CDR1 SGHNT and CDR2 YYREEE (reference sequence). Written as DNA, the CDR3 is TGTGCCAGCTCTGGAGGGAGGGACCCGGTGCAGTTCTTC. The encoded protein is CASSGGRDPVQFF. The entire variable domain, with the rest obtained from reference TRBV5-4 and TRBJ2-1, is as follows: ETGVTQSPTHLIKTRGQQVTLRCSSQSGHNTVSWYQQALGQGPQFIFQYYREEENGRGNFPPRFSGLQFPNYSSELNVNALELDDSALYLCASSGGRDPVQFFGPGTRLTVL.

The genes are TRBV11-2 and TRBJ2-7, with TRBD1 identical over 8 bases. Trimming at V came to 3 bases and at J to 5 bases, leaving 9 bases not matched to a gene. The CDR3 totals 15 residues. Germline-derived CDR1 and CDR2 are SGHAT and FQNNGV. Here the CDR3 DNA reads TGTGCCAGCAGCTTCCCAAAGACAGGGGACCACGAGCAGTACTTC. This translates into CASSFPKTGDHEQYF.

V gene TRBV13 combines with J gene TRBJ2-7; D might be TRBD2 (6 bases). V lost 0 bases, J lost 6 bases, and 15 bases lay in between. The germline CDR1 and CDR2 sequences are PRHDT and FYEKMQ (reference sequence). CDR3 length equals 15 residues. As DNA, the CDR3 is TGTGCCAGCAGCTTAGGATCGGGGGTCCATCGCGAGCAGTACTTC. Amino acids: CASSLGSGVHREQYF.

The genes are TRBV6-5 and TRBJ2-1; TRBD2 agrees at 13 bases. This CDR3 has 15 residues. The germline CDR1 and CDR2 sequences are MNHEY and SVGAGI. The V gene end was trimmed by 8 bases and the J gene end by 0 bases; junction bases not matched to a gene: 1. CDR3: CASWTSGSSYNEQFF. DNA of the CDR3: TGTGCCAGCTGGACTAGCGGGAGCTCCTACAATGAGCAGTTCTTC.

V usage is TRBV6-1 and J usage is TRBJ2-7; D may be TRBD1 (6 bases). The germline gives CDR1 MNHNS, CDR2 SASEGT. This CDR3 has 13 residues. The V gene lost 1 base and the J gene lost 6 bases, with 10 bases spanning the gap. This chain's CDR3 is CASSEGTDSEQYF. CDR3 sequence (DNA): TGTGCCAGCAGTGAAGGGACAGATTCCGAGCAGTACTTC.

This sequence joins TRBV7-2 and TRBJ2-3; 13 bases are a match to TRBD2. Germline lookup yields CDR1 SGHTA and CDR2 FQGNSA. The CDR3 loop spans 17 amino acids. The ends lost 4 bases at V and 3 bases at J; junction bases unmatched: 7. The CDR3 spells CASSSSGTSGKTDTQYF. The DNA of the CDR3 is TGTGCCAGCAGCTCGTCCGGGACTAGCGGGAAAACAGATACGCAGTATTTT.

V gene TRBV5-6 combines with J gene TRBJ1-1; D is unresolved. This CDR3 region has 15 residues. V lost 3 bases, J lost 0 bases, and 12 bases lay in between. In germline, CDR1 is SGHDT, CDR2 YYEEEE. The CDR3 protein is CASSSEQTLNTEAFF. CDR3 coding DNA: TGTGCCAGCAGCTCCGAACAGACCCTGAACACTGAAGCTTTCTTT. The variable domain in full, completed from reference TRBV5-6 and TRBJ1-1, reads DAGVTQSPTHLIKTRGQQVTLRCSPKSGHDTVSWYQQALGQGPQFIFQYYEEEERQRGNFPDRFSGHQFPNYSSELNVNALLLGDSALYLCASSSEQTLNTEAFFGQGTRLTVV.

The rearrangement uses TRBV7-2 and TRBJ2-1; D uncertain. This CDR3 has 15 residues. The V gene's germline CDR1 is SGHTA and CDR2 FQGNSA. V gave up 2 bases and J gave up 5 bases, with 13 bases separating them. The CDR3 is CASSLSSGLNNEQFF. Here the CDR3 DNA reads TGTGCCAGCAGCTTATCGTCCGGGTTGAACAATGAGCAGTTCTTC.

The chain employs TRBV11-1 and TRBJ2-1, with 8 positions matching TRBD2. CDR3 size: 16 residues. V lost 6 bases, J lost 2 bases, and 9 bases stayed unmatched. Germline V CDR1 and CDR2: SGHAT, FQDESV (reference sequence). This CDR3 reads CASRGGGRNAYNEQFF. The CDR3 DNA reads as TGTGCCAGCAGGGGTGGCGGGAGGAACGCCTACAATGAGCAGTTCTTC.

CDR3 DNA sequence: TGTGCCAGTAGCTTCATAGGGCGGGGGCAGTACTTC. Translation: CASSFIGRGQYF. This rearrangement joins TRBV19 to TRBJ2-7; D is perhaps TRBD2 (6 bases). V was pared by 6 bases and J by 9 bases, with 15 bases between. This CDR3 is built from 12 residues. CDR1 is LNHDA and CDR2 is SQIVND in the germline V gene (reference sequence).